This T cell receptor (beta chain) was sequenced in a study of vaccination effects on CD4 cells after COVID-19. Study details: Post-vaccine samples followed the second dose by a median of 72 days. Study results and limitations: A shortage of convalescent patients and an absence of early post-infection timepoints characterized the study. In the late period after vaccination, infection- and vaccine-induced clones contracted markedly.

V lost 1 base and J 5 bases, leaving 9 bases between the germline ends. This CDR3 spans 13 amino acids. The V gene's germline CDR1 is GTSNPN and CDR2 SVGIG (reference sequence). The assay was immunoSEQ multiplex PCR, and TCRdb's table has in-frame clones only and misses some. The repertoire has 30,000 to 35,000 clones, approximately 72% of them found once; the top ten carry about 6.1%. It was after approximately 10 days of culture that CD4+ T cells were isolated. Documented for the person is a PCR-confirmed SARS-CoV-2 infection occurring between March and December 2020. Each person got two doses of an mRNA SARS-CoV-2 vaccine, BNT162b2 or mRNA-1273. On this clone: Its antigen is unknown.

The sequencing here drew on CD4+ T cells from PBMCs cultured without peptide, taken after COVID-19 vaccination. This sequence was found in a human donor who had a prior SARS-CoV-2 infection. The chain joins TRBV30 to TRBJ1-5; no clear D. The CDR3 DNA follows: TGTGCCTGGAGTGAGGACGGGGATCAGCCCCAGCATTTT. This codes for CAWSEDGDQPQHF.